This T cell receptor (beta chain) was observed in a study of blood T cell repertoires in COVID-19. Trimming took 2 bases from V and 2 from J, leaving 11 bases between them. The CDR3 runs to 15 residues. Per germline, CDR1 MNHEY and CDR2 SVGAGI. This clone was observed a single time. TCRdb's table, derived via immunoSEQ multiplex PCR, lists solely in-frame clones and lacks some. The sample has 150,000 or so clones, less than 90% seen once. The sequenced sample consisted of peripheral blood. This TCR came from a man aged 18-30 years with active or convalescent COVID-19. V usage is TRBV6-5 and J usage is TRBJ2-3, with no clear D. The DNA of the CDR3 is TGTGCCAGCAGTTACGACACGTCCTCCACAGATACGCAGTATTTT. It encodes CASSYDTSSTDTQYF.